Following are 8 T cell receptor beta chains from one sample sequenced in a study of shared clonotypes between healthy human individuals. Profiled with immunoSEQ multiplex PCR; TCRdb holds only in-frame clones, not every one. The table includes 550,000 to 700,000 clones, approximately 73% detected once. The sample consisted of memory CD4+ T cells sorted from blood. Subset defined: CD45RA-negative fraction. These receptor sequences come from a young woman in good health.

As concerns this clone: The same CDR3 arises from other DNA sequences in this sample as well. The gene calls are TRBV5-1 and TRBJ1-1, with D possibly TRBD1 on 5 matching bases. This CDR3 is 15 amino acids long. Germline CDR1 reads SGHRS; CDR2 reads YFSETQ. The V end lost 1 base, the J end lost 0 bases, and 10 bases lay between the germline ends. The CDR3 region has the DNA TGCGCCAGCAGCTTGTTGCCAGGGATGAACACTGAAGCTTTCTTT. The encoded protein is CASSLLPGMNTEAFF. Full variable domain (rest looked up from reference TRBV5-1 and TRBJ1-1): KAGVTQTPRYLIKTRGQQVTLSCSPISGHRSVSWYQQTPGQGLQFLFEYFSETQRNKGNFPGRFSGRQFSNSRSEMNVSTLELGDSALYLCASSLLPGMNTEAFFGQGTRLTVV.

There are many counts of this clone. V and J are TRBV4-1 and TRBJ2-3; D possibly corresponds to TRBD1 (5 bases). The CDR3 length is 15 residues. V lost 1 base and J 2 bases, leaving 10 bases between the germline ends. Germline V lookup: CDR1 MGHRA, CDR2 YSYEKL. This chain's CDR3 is CASSQGPTATDTQYF. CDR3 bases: TGCGCCAGCAGCCAAGGCCCGACAGCCACAGATACGCAGTATTTT.

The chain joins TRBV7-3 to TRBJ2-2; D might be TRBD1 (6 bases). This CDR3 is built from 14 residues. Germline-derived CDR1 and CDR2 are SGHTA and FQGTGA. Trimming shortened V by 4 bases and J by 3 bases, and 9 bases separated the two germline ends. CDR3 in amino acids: CASSWGQHTGELFF. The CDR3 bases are TGTGCCAGCAGCTGGGGGCAGCACACCGGGGAGCTGTTTTTT.

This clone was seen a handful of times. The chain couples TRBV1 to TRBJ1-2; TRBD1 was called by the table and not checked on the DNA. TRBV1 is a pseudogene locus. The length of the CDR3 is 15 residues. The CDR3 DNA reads TGCACCAGCAGCCAAGAGCCAGGGGGCTCGAGGGGCTACACCTTC. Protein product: CTSSQEPGGSRGYTF.

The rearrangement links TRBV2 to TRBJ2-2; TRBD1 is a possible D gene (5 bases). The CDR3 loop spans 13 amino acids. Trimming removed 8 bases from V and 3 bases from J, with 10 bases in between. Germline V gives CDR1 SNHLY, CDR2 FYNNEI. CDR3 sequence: CASGSGYTGELFF. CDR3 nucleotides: TGTGCCAGCGGGTCAGGGTACACCGGGGAGCTGTTTTTT.

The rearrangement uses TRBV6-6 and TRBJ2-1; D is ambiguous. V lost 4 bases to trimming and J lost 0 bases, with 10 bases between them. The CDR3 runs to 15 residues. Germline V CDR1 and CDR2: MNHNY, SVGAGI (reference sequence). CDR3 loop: CASSFPASSYNEQFF. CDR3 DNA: TGTGCCAGCAGTTTTCCAGCGAGCTCCTACAATGAGCAGTTCTTC.

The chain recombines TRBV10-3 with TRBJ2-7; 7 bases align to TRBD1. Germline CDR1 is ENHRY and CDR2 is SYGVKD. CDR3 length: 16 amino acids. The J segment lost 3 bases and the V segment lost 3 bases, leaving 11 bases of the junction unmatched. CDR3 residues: CAISDPTGTTHYEQYF. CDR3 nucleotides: TGTGCCATCAGTGACCCGACAGGGACGACCCACTACGAGCAGTACTTC.

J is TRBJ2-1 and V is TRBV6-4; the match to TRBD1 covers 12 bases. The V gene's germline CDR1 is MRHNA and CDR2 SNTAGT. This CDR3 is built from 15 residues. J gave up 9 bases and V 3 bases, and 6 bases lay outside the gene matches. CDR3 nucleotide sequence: TGTGCCAGCAGTGAGGCCGGGACAGGGGGCATTGAGCAGTTCTTC. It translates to CASSEAGTGGIEQFF.